One T cell receptor beta chain is described in this entry. Its antigen is currently unknown. The data were taken from a study of T cell repertoires in cytomegalovirus infection. At the level of the study: Public TCR beta signatures were indicative of both CMV infection and a matching HLA type. Study-wide results and caveats: CMV carriers having the relevant HLA were flagged by cumulative public TCR beta family frequency. Across the ex vivo response, the dominant clonotypes were HLA-C-restricted CMV-specific TCR beta clonotypes.

MiXCR, run by TCRdb on the reads, gives a single entry per CDR3 protein. Found here are roughly 180,000 distinct CDR3 sequences, over 25% of them singletons; the top ten hold 30% to 40%. The sample comprised PBMCs. This clonotype was obtained from a human donor in good health (CMV status not recorded). Some clones in this sample may be carry-over from other donors' samples.

The CDR3 region has the DNA TGTGCCACCAGTGACTCCGGACTAGCAGGGCGAAATGAGCAGTTCTTC. Its translation is CATSDSGLAGRNEQFF. The rearrangement joins TRBV24-1 to TRBJ2-1; the match to TRBD2 covers 8 bases. Germline trimming cut 4 bases from V and 7 bases from J; bases unmatched to any gene: 11. Germline V gene lookup returns CDR1 KGHDR and CDR2 SFDVKD. This CDR3 has 16 residues.